The T cell receptor beta chain described here comes from a study of Ad26.COV2.S vaccination and SARS-CoV-2 variants. Study summary: The donor participated in the COV1001 trial, in its Ad26.COV2.S arm. Study outcomes and limitations: Once vaccination had occurred, spike-specific CD8+ and CD4+ T cell responses reportedly showed substantial breadth. Higher spike-specific TCR breadth was found in vaccine recipients than in placebo recipients.

The treatment is: about 20 received Ad26.COV2.S at low or high dose, single or two shots; roughly 5 received placebo; per-sample allocation not given. After the first vaccine or placebo injection, samples were drawn on day 63. Recruitment in Boston yielded a donor of adult age, 18-55 years. This CDR3 contains 14 residues. V dropped 3 bases and J dropped 7 bases, with 13 bases sitting between them. CDR1 is MDHEN, CDR2 SYDVKM, per germline. A remark on this clone: What it recognizes is unknown.

The assay was immunoSEQ multiplex PCR, and TCRdb's table has in-frame clones only and misses some. The sample records about 400,000 clones, about nine tenths being singletons. This chain connects TRBV28 to TRBJ2-1; D is perhaps TRBD2 (7 bases). The sequences come from peripheral blood, collected in a trial of Ad26.COV2.S vaccine versus placebo. The clonotype originates from a person between 18 and 59 years old who received the Ad26.COV2.S COVID-19 vaccine or a placebo. CDR3 in amino acids: CASSFRGGRNEQFF. The CDR3 DNA reads as TGTGCCAGCAGTTTCCGCGGGGGCCGGAATGAGCAGTTCTTC. Full variable domain (missing parts from reference TRBV28 and TRBJ2-1): DVKVTQSSRYLVKRTGEKVFLECVQDMDHENMFWYRQDPGLGLRLIYFSYDVKMKEKGDIPEGYSVSREKKERFSLILESASTNQTSMYLCASSFRGGRNEQFFGPGTRLTVL.